A selection of T cell receptor beta chains follows, all from one sample in a study of human T cells and chemical hapten exposure. TCRdb re-called the RACE reads with MiXCR, one entry per CDR3 protein. The sample shows 150,000 to 200,000 distinct CDR3 sequences, around 13% of them seen only once. This sample comprised whole blood, obtained in connection with sensitization to the hapten diphenylcyclopropenone (DPC). These receptors were obtained from a woman between 25 and 40 years old with alopecia areata. Some clones in this sample may be carry-over from other donors' samples. Each CDR3 is given with its conserved first and last residue. A D gene is named only where the DNA matches it firmly. The size entry is marked missing in some rows and otherwise reads once, few, many or a size class.

D: .
size: many
V: TRBV19
J: TRBJ2-3
CDR3: CASSPSSGTSTDTQYF
DNA: TGTGCCAGTAGCCCCTCATCGGGGACTAGCACAGATACGCAGTATTTT

D: .
size: .
V: TRBV6-2/TRBV6-3
J: TRBJ1-2
CDR3: CASSGHYGYTF
DNA: TGTGCCAGCAGTGGACACTATGGCTACACCTTC

D: TRBD1
size: .
V: TRBV29-1
J: TRBJ2-3
CDR3: CSVDAGQGNTQYF
DNA: TGCAGCGTTGACGCGGGACAGGGGAATACGCAGTATTTT

D: .
size: .
V: TRBV29-1
J: TRBJ1-4
CDR3: CSVYNPGNNEKLFF
DNA: TGCAGCGTTTATAACCCGGGGAATAATGAAAAACTGTTTTTT

D: .
size: .
V: TRBV29-1
J: TRBJ2-6
CDR3: CSVVLGANVLTF
DNA: TGCAGCGTTGTACTTGGGGCCAACGTCCTGACTTTC

D: .
size: few
V: TRBV3-1
J: TRBJ2-4
CDR3: CASSQGSRKNIQYF
DNA: TGTGCCAGCAGCCAAGGGTCACGGAAAAACATTCAGTACTTC

D: .
size: many
V: TRBV5-5
J: TRBJ2-7
CDR3: CASSSRGASYEQYF
DNA: TGTGCCAGCAGCTCGAGGGGGGCCTCCTACGAGCAGTACTTC

D: TRBD1
size: many
V: TRBV7-2
J: TRBJ2-3
CDR3: CASSPRQGNTDTQYF
DNA: TGTGCCAGCAGCCCACGACAGGGAAACACAGATACGCAGTATTTT

D: TRBD2
size: few
V: TRBV12-5
J: TRBJ2-1
CDR3: CASGFSGGYNEQFF
DNA: TGTGCTAGTGGTTTTAGCGGGGGCTACAATGAGCAGTTCTTC

D: TRBD1
size: .
V: TRBV18
J: TRBJ1-5
CDR3: CASSQKTGGDQPQHF
DNA: TGTGCCAGCTCACAAAAGACAGGGGGAGATCAGCCCCAGCATTTT

D: .
size: .
V: TRBV4-3
J: TRBJ2-7
CDR3: CASSPRRDYEQYF
DNA: TGCGCCAGCAGCCCCCGCCGGGATTACGAGCAGTACTTC